A single sample is the source of the 20 T cell receptor beta chains below, sequenced in a study of T cell changes during pregnancy in multiple sclerosis. Sequencing used immunoSEQ multiplex PCR; TCRdb keeps in-frame clones, though not all of them. Here the sample spans about 80,000 clones, around 90% being singletons. Source: peripheral blood, taken before pregnancy. These receptors came from a female donor with multiple sclerosis, enrolled in a pregnancy study.

The rearrangement joins TRBV10-3 to TRBJ1-2; D gene uncertain. CDR3 length equals 13 residues. CDR1 and CDR2 from the germline V gene are ENHRY and SYGVKD. The germline V and J ends were trimmed by 0 bases and 8 bases, with 10 bases remaining between them. The CDR3 sequence is CAISESLGRGYTF. The CDR3 bases are TGTGCCATCAGTGAGTCTCTTGGGCGAGGCTACACCTTC.

V gene TRBV2 combines with J gene TRBJ2-1, with 8 nucleotides matching TRBD1. The V and J ends lost 4 bases and 5 bases, in that order; junction bases with no gene match: 4. The V gene's germline CDR1 is SNHLY and CDR2 FYNNEI. This CDR3 comprises 14 residues. This CDR3 is CASSALTGDNEQFF. CDR3 bases: TGTGCCAGCAGTGCCTTGACAGGGGACAATGAGCAGTTCTTC.

The V call is TRBV4-3, the J call TRBJ2-7, with 11 bases that match TRBD2. The CDR3 totals 16 residues. Germline CDR1 and CDR2: LGHNA and YSLEER. The ends lost 1 base at V and 5 bases at J; junction bases unmatched: 7. DNA for the CDR3: TGCGCCAGCAGCCAAGGACCGCTAGCGGGAGGTGACGAGCAGTACTTC. It encodes CASSQGPLAGGDEQYF.

This clone is a singleton in its sample. The chain joins TRBV11-2 to TRBJ2-3, with TRBD2 identical over 7 bases. The V segment lost 5 bases and the J segment 9 bases; nucleotides outside the gene matches: 17. The CDR3 spans 16 residues. From germline, CDR1 is SGHAT and CDR2 FQNNGV. In nucleotides, the CDR3 is TGTGCCAGCAGCCCCAAAGGCGGGGGTGCCCCGACGACGCAGTATTTT. As protein: CASSPKGGGAPTTQYF.

V usage is TRBV5-4 and J usage is TRBJ2-7; 7 nucleotides align to TRBD2. The CDR3 covers 13 residues. The V segment lost 7 bases and the J segment 2 bases; nucleotides outside the gene matches: 6. Germline CDR1 is SGHNT and CDR2 is YYREEE (reference sequence). The CDR3 nucleotides are TGTGCCAGCCAGCGGGGAAATACCTACGAGCAGTACTTC. Translation gives CASQRGNTYEQYF.

This rearrangement joins TRBV19 to TRBJ1-2, with unresolved D. Germline values: CDR1 LNHDA, CDR2 SQIVND (reference sequence). The CDR3 runs 15 residues. Trimming pared 1 base from V and 4 bases from J, leaving 13 bases between. The CDR3 DNA follows: TGTGCCAGTAGTATAGTTGCGCGGGTTCTCTATGGCTACACCTTC. Residues: CASSIVARVLYGYTF. Filled out from reference TRBV19 and TRBJ1-2, the complete variable domain reads DGGITQSPKYLFRKEGQNVTLSCEQNLNHDAMYWYRQDPGQGLRLIYYSQIVNDFQKGDIAEGYSVSREKKESFPLTVTSAQKNPTAFYLCASSIVARVLYGYTFGSGTRLTVV.

CDR3 sequence: CASRPRGGDYEQYF. The DNA for the CDR3 is TGTGCCAGCAGGCCCCGCGGGGGCGACTACGAGCAGTACTTC. The chain recombines TRBV28 with TRBJ2-7; the D gene is possibly TRBD2 (7 bases). Germline lookup yields CDR1 MDHEN and CDR2 SYDVKM. V lost 6 bases and J 3 bases, leaving 15 bases between the germline ends. This CDR3 has 14 residues.

With regard to this clone: The junction and the germline gene differ at one end; a read error may be behind it. The chain uses TRBV7-7 and TRBJ2-5; possible D gene TRBD1, 5 bases. Per the germline V gene, CDR1 is SSHAT and CDR2 is FNYEAQ (reference sequence). CDR3 length: 15 amino acids. CDR3 sequence: CASSLELRAQETQYF. The DNA of the CDR3 is TGTGCTAGCAGCTTAGAGCTCAGGGCACAAGAGACCCAGTACTTC. The variable domain in full, completed from reference TRBV7-7 and TRBJ2-5, reads GAGVSQSPRYKVTKRGQDVTLRCDPISSHATLYWYQQALGQGPEFLTYFNYEAQPDKSGLPSDRFSAERPEGSISTLTIQRTEQRDSAMYRCASSLELRAQETQYFGPGTRLLVL.

The chain joins TRBV5-6 to TRBJ2-7; TRBD1 agrees at 8 bases. The ends lost 2 bases at V and 3 bases at J; junction bases unmatched: 7. Germline lookup yields CDR1 SGHDT and CDR2 YYEEEE. The CDR3 runs to 15 residues. CDR3 protein: CASSFNVGTGYEQYF. CDR3 sequence (DNA): TGTGCCAGCAGCTTTAATGTGGGGACAGGCTACGAGCAGTACTTC.

The chain uses TRBV15 and TRBJ2-7; the D gene is possibly TRBD2 (5 bases). V was clipped by 0 bases and J by 4 bases, with 19 bases between them. The CDR3 extends over 17 amino acids. From germline, CDR1 is LNHNV and CDR2 YYDKDF (reference sequence). The CDR3 bases are TGTGCCACCAGCAGAGATATTGGAGGAACCTTCTGGTACGAGCAGTACTTC. It codes for CATSRDIGGTFWYEQYF.

V is TRBV6-5 and J is TRBJ2-7, with TRBD2 matching over 11 bases. After removal of 3 bases from V and 5 bases from J, the junction contained 3 bases not matched to a gene. CDR1 is MNHEY and CDR2 is SVGAGI in the germline V gene. This CDR3 spans 14 amino acids. The CDR3: CASSYTSGSHEQYF. The DNA for the CDR3 is TGTGCCAGCAGTTATACTAGCGGGAGCCACGAGCAGTACTTC.

V gene TRBV6-5 combines with J gene TRBJ1-5; D not certain. CDR3 length: 14 residues. The germline V gene has CDR1 MNHEY and CDR2 SVGAGI. V was cut by 1 base and J by 7 bases, with 11 bases left in between. The CDR3 region is CASSYYGSGQPQHF. The CDR3 coding sequence is TGTGCCAGCAGTTACTACGGGTCGGGGCAGCCCCAGCATTTT.

Here the CDR3 reads CASSSSAGRGELFF. CDR3 sequence (DNA): TGTGCCAGCAGCTCGTCAGCGGGCCGGGGGGAGCTGTTTTTT. The chain is built from TRBV7-2 and TRBJ2-2; TRBD2 is a possible D gene (6 bases). Germline V gives CDR1 SGHTA, CDR2 FQGNSA. CDR3 length equals 14 residues. Trimming shortened V by 4 bases and J by 8 bases, and 14 bases separated the two germline ends.

The chain links TRBV4-3 to TRBJ2-5, with D possibly being TRBD1 (5 bases). This CDR3 spans 13 amino acids. CDR1 and CDR2 from the germline V gene are LGHNA and YSLEER. The germline V and J ends were trimmed by 1 base and 9 bases, with 12 bases remaining between them. The DNA of the CDR3 is TGCGCCAGCAGCCAAGGGTCAACAGGATCCCAGTACTTC. Its protein product is CASSQGSTGSQYF.

The chain uses TRBV7-2 and TRBJ2-5; a possible D gene is TRBD2 (5 bases). Trimming removed 2 bases from V and 5 bases from J, with 15 bases in between. CDR1 and CDR2 (germline): SGHTA, FQGNSA. This CDR3 has 15 amino acids. Here the CDR3 DNA reads TGTGCCAGCAGCTTAACTTGGACTGTGGTGGAGACCCAGTACTTC. Amino acid sequence: CASSLTWTVVETQYF.

The rearrangement uses TRBV9 and TRBJ2-2, with 7 bases fitting TRBD2. CDR3 length: 16 residues. Unmatched junction bases numbered 11, after V lost 1 base and J lost 8 bases. Looked up from germline, CDR1 is SGDLS and CDR2 is YYNGEE. DNA of the CDR3: TGTGCCAGCAGCGTAAGCAGCGGGGTTACGCTGGGGGAGCTGTTTTTT. Protein sequence: CASSVSSGVTLGELFF. The whole variable domain, remainder taken from reference TRBV9 and TRBJ2-2, is DSGVTQTPKHLITATGQRVTLRCSPRSGDLSVYWYQQSLDQGLQFLIQYYNGEERAKGNILERFSAQQFPDLHSELNLSSLELGDSALYFCASSVSSGVTLGELFFGEGSRLTVL.

The chain links TRBV9 to TRBJ2-5; D is uncertain. CDR1 and CDR2 from the germline V gene are SGDLS and YYNGEE. The CDR3 covers 13 residues. The ends were cut back, 0 bases at V and 5 bases at J, with 8 bases in the middle. The CDR3 reads CASSVGPQETQYF. In DNA, the CDR3 is TGTGCCAGCAGCGTAGGGCCGCAGGAGACCCAGTACTTC.

The genes are TRBV10-1 and TRBJ2-1, with TRBD2 matching 12 bases. CDR3 length: 13 amino acids. V trimming: 10 bases; J trimming: 4 bases; junction bases outside the gene matches: 2. Germline CDR1 is WNHNN and CDR2 is SYGVQD (reference sequence). This chain's CDR3 is CAMGTSGYNEQFF. The CDR3 nucleotides read TGCGCCATGGGGACTAGCGGGTACAATGAGCAGTTCTTC.

This sequence joins TRBV6-1 and TRBJ1-1; D not resolved. The CDR3 extends over 12 amino acids. Trimming removed 6 bases from V and 0 bases from J, with 5 bases in between. Germline CDR1 reads MNHNS; CDR2 reads SASEGT. CDR3 sequence (DNA): TGTGCCAGCAGCCCTATGAACACTGAAGCTTTCTTT. This sequence encodes CASSPMNTEAFF.

This clone was observed once. The CDR3 DNA is TGCGCCAGCAGCCAAGTGGCCTCCTCCTACGAGCAGTACTTC. Its translation is CASSQVASSYEQYF. The chain carries TRBV4-1 and TRBJ2-7; D call uncertain. The CDR3 is 14 residues long. Germline assignment: CDR1 MGHRA and CDR2 YSYEKL. Deletions cut 1 base from V and 0 bases from J, with 7 bases between.